These 18 T cell receptor beta chains were sequenced from one sample in a study of cytomegalovirus exposure and HLA in healthy donors. PCR involved 60 Vbeta and 13 Jbeta primers. The assay was immunoSEQ multiplex PCR, and TCRdb's table has in-frame clones only and misses some. The data show tens of thousands of clones, and the top ten clones hold about 1.1%. Sequences were obtained from PBMCs. Receptor source: a woman aged 35 to 49 in good health and CMV-seronegative.

The V and J genes are TRBV7-9 and TRBJ2-7, with 13 bases aligning to TRBD2. The CDR3 consists of 19 residues. The ends lost 3 bases at V and 1 base at J; junction bases unmatched: 12. Germline V gene sequence: CDR1 SEHNR, CDR2 FQNEAQ (reference sequence). The chain's CDR3 is CASSLRGLAGAGRSYEQYF. CDR3 bases: TGTGCCAGCAGCTTGCGAGGACTAGCGGGAGCCGGGAGGTCCTACGAGCAGTACTTC.

V is TRBV5-1 and J is TRBJ1-3; 8 bases are shared with TRBD1. CDR1 SGHRS and CDR2 YFSETQ come from the germline V gene. This CDR3 is 14 amino acids long. The trim removed 4 bases at V and 4 bases at J, leaving 4 bases unmatched. The CDR3 nucleotides read TGCGCCAGCAGCACGACAGGGGACGGAAACACCATATATTTT. Its translation: CASSTTGDGNTIYF.

The V call is TRBV6-5, the J call TRBJ1-1, with D tentatively TRBD1 (5 bases). Deletions cut 6 bases from V and 3 bases from J, with 11 bases between. Germline V gives CDR1 MNHEY, CDR2 SVGAGI. CDR3 length: 13 residues. Here the CDR3 reads CASSRQRDTEAFF. CDR3 bases: TGTGCCAGCAGCAGACAGCGGGACACTGAAGCTTTCTTT.

The chain links TRBV6-5 to TRBJ1-1; no definite D call. The V end lost 0 bases, the J end lost 8 bases, and 7 bases lay between the germline ends. CDR3 length equals 12 residues. From germline, CDR1 is MNHEY and CDR2 SVGAGI. This chain's CDR3 is CASSYSAGEAFF. The CDR3, as DNA: TGTGCCAGCAGTTACTCGGCGGGGGAAGCTTTCTTT.

The rearrangement uses TRBV7-9 and TRBJ2-7; TRBD2 matches 12 bases. Germline CDR1 is SEHNR and CDR2 is FQNEAQ (reference sequence). The CDR3 is made up of 14 amino acids. V shed 5 bases and J 4 bases; nucleotides not matched to a gene: 3. The CDR3 is CASSVGLAGYEQYF. In DNA, the CDR3 is TGTGCCAGCAGCGTTGGACTAGCGGGATACGAGCAGTACTTC.

The rearrangement joins TRBV19 to TRBJ2-7, with 9 bases fitting TRBD1. The V and J ends lost 8 bases and 6 bases, in that order; junction bases with no gene match: 14. The CDR3 totals 15 residues. From germline, CDR1 is LNHDA and CDR2 SQIVND (reference sequence). This CDR3 is CASRPSGDRVVEQYF. The DNA of the CDR3 is TGTGCCAGTCGACCTTCGGGGGACAGGGTCGTCGAGCAGTACTTC.

For the CDR3, the DNA is TGCGCCAGCAGTCCGCAACAGGGGGGTAATCAGCCCCAGCATTTT. It yields the protein CASSPQQGGNQPQHF. J is TRBJ1-5 and V is TRBV4-3; 8 positions match TRBD1. The CDR3 extends over 15 amino acids. V lost 6 bases to trimming and J lost 4 bases; unmatched junction nucleotides: 8. CDR1 and CDR2 (germline): LGHNA, YSLEER.

The V gene is TRBV5-4, the J gene TRBJ2-5, with D possibly being TRBD2 (5 bases). Trimming removed 1 base at V and 7 bases at J, with 14 bases between. Germline V gene sequence: CDR1 SGHNT, CDR2 YYREEE (reference sequence). CDR3 length: 14 amino acids. The CDR3: CASSLTVLEGTQYF. CDR3 DNA sequence: TGTGCCAGCAGCTTGACGGTCCTCGAGGGGACCCAGTACTTC.

The J gene is TRBJ2-7, the V gene TRBV29-1, with 9 bases identical to TRBD2. The CDR3 sequence is 12 residues long. V dropped 6 bases and J dropped 5; count of bases not matched to a gene: 5. Germline CDR1 is SQVTM and CDR2 is ANQGSEA. CDR3 nucleotide sequence: TGCAGCGTCGGGACTAGCACCGACGAGCAGTACTTC. Its translation is CSVGTSTDEQYF.

The chain employs TRBV5-6 and TRBJ2-5, with 9 bases fitting TRBD1. CDR1 is SGHDT and CDR2 is YYEEEE in the germline V gene. The CDR3 contains 15 residues. The trim removed 4 bases at V and 2 bases at J, leaving 6 bases unmatched. The CDR3 spells CASSIPGQGQETQYF. As DNA, the CDR3 is TGTGCCAGCAGCATACCGGGACAGGGACAAGAGACCCAGTACTTC.

The chain joins TRBV10-3 to TRBJ1-1, with 8 bases aligning to TRBD1. With 2 bases clipped from V and 10 bases from J, the junction kept 3 bases outside the gene matches. Germline V CDR1 and CDR2: ENHRY, SYGVKD. The CDR3 totals 12 residues. The CDR3 DNA reads TGTGCCATCAGTGAGCCTCAGGGGGCAGCTTTCTTT. Translating gives CAISEPQGAAFF.

The V call is TRBV6-6, the J call TRBJ1-2; tentative D call: TRBD1 (5 bases). From germline, CDR1 is MNHNY and CDR2 SVGAGI (reference sequence). The CDR3 consists of 13 residues. V gave up 7 bases and J gave up 1 base, with 10 bases separating them. The CDR3 here is CASNPGVNYGYTF. The CDR3 nucleotides read TGTGCCAGCAACCCGGGGGTTAACTATGGCTACACCTTC.

The chain joins TRBV7-9 to TRBJ2-7; TRBD2 matches 8 bases. The CDR3 extends over 18 amino acids. V lost 5 bases and J lost 2; bases outside the gene matches: 17. Germline V CDR1 and CDR2: SEHNR, FQNEAQ (reference sequence). CDR3 loop: CASSPGGQAFYNPYEQYF. Written as DNA, the CDR3 is TGTGCCAGCAGCCCGGGAGGGCAGGCCTTCTATAATCCCTACGAGCAGTACTTC.

The chain couples TRBV30 to TRBJ2-7, with 8 nucleotides matching TRBD1. The germline V gene encodes CDR1 GTSNPN and CDR2 SVGIG (reference sequence). This CDR3 region has 15 residues. With V trimmed by 2 bases and J by 4 bases, 10 bases remained unmatched. CDR3 sequence: CAWSYGTGQPYEQYF. The CDR3 nucleotides read TGTGCCTGGAGTTACGGGACAGGACAACCGTACGAGCAGTACTTC.

This chain connects TRBV5-1 to TRBJ2-7; no clear D. Germline V gives CDR1 SGHRS, CDR2 YFSETQ. Trimming removed 0 bases at V and 2 bases at J, with 9 bases between. The CDR3 consists of 14 residues. The CDR3 is CASSLDSVAYEQYF. As DNA, the CDR3 is TGCGCCAGCAGCTTGGATTCGGTCGCCTACGAGCAGTACTTC.

The J gene is TRBJ1-3, the V gene TRBV7-9; D remains unclear. Germline assignment: CDR1 SEHNR and CDR2 FQNEAQ (reference sequence). Trimming shortened V by 7 bases and J by 0 bases, and 16 bases separated the two germline ends. The CDR3 spans 16 residues. The CDR3 coding sequence is TGTGCCAGCACCGAAGTGCCCGCGGCCTCTGGAAACACCATATATTTT. Its translation: CASTEVPAASGNTIYF.

The V and J genes are TRBV7-9 and TRBJ1-3; TRBD1 aligns across 8 bases. The CDR3 loop spans 15 amino acids. Germline CDR1 SEHNR, CDR2 FQNEAQ (reference sequence). The trim removed 5 bases at V and 3 bases at J, leaving 6 bases unmatched. CDR3 sequence reads: CASSPVDRVGNTIYF. The CDR3 DNA follows: TGTGCCAGCAGCCCAGTGGACAGGGTTGGAAACACCATATATTTT.

V gene TRBV11-3 combines with J gene TRBJ2-1, with 9 bases that match TRBD1. With 1 base clipped from V and 9 bases from J, the junction kept 7 bases outside the gene matches. In germline, CDR1 is SGHNT, CDR2 YENEEA. This CDR3 contains 15 residues. The CDR3 DNA is TGTGCCAGCAGCTTAGGGGGGACAGGGAAGTTTGAGCAGTTCTTC. Translating it yields CASSLGGTGKFEQFF.